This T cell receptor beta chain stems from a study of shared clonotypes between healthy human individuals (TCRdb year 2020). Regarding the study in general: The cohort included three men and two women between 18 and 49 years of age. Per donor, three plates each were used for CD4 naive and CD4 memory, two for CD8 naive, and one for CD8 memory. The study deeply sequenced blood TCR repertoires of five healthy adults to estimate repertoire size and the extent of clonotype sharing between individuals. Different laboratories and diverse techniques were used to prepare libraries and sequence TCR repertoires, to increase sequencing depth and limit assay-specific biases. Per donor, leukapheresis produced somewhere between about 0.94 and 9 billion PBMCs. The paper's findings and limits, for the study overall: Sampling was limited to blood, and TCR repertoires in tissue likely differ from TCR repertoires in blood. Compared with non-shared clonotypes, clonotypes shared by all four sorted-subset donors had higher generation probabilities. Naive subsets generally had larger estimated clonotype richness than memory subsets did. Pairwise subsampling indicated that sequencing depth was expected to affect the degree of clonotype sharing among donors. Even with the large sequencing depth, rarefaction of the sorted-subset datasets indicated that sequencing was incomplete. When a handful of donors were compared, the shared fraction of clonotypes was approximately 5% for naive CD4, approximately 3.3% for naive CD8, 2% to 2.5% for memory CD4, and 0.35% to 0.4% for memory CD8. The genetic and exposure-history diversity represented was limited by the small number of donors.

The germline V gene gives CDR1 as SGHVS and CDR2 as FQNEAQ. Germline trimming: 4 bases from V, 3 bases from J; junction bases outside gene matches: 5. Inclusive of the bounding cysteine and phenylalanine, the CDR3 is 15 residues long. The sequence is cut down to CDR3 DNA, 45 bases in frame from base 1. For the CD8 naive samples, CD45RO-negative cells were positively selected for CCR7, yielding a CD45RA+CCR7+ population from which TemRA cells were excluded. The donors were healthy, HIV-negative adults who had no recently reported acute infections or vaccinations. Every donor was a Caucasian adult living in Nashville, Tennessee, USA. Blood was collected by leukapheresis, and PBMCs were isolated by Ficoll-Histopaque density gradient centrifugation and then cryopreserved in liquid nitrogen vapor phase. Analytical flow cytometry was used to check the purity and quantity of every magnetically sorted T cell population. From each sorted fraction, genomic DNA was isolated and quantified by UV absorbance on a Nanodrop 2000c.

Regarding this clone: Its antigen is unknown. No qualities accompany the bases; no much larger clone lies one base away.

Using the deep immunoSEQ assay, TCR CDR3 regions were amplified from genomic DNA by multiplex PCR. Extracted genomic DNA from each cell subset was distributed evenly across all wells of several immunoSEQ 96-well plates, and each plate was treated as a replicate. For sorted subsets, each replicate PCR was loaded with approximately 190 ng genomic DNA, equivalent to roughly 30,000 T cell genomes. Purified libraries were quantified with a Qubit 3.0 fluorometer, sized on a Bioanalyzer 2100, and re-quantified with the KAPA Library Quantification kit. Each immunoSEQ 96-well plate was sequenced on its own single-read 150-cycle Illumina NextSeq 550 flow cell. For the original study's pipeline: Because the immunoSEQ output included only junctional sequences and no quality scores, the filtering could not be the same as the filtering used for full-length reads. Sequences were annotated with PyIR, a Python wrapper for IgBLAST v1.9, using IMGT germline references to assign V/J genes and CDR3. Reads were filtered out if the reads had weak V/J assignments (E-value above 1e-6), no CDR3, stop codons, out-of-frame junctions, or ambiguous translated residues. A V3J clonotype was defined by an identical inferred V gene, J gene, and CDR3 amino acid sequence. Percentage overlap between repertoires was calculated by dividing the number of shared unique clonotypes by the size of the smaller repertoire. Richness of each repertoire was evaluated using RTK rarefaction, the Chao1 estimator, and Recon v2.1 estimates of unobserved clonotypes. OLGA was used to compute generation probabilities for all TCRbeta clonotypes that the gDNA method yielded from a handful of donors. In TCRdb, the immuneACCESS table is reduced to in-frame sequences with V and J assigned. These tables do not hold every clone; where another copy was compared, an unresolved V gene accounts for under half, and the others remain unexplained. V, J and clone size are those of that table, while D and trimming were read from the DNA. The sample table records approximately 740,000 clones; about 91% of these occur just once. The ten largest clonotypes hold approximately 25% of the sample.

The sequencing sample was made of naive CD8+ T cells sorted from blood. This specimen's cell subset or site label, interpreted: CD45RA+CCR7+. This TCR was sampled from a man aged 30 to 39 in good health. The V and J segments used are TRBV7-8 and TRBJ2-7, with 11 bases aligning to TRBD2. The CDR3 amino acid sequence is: CASSSLTSGSYEQYF. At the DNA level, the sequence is TGTGCCAGCAGCTCCCTAACTAGCGGGAGCTACGAGCAGTACTTC.